One and the same sample provided the 10 T cell receptor beta chains below, sequenced in a study of cytomegalovirus exposure and HLA in healthy donors. The PCR used 60 Vbeta and 13 Jbeta primers. Sequencing was performed with immunoSEQ multiplex PCR; in TCRdb, only in-frame clones are kept and a portion is missing. The sample table sets out about 150,000 clones. The specimen was PBMCs. Receptors originate from a woman between 50 and 59 years old in good health and CMV-seronegative.

The chain couples TRBV9 to TRBJ2-3, with 10 nucleotides matching TRBD2. With 0 bases clipped from V and 7 bases from J, the junction kept 8 bases outside the gene matches. This CDR3 spans 16 amino acids. CDR1 SGDLS and CDR2 YYNGEE come from the germline V gene. CDR3: CASSVESGGVANTQYF. The CDR3 nucleotides read TGTGCCAGCAGCGTAGAGAGCGGGGGGGTCGCAAATACGCAGTATTTT.

This chain connects TRBV11-3 to TRBJ2-1; 8 bases agree with TRBD2. This CDR3 comprises 13 residues. Trimming removed 5 bases from V and 7 bases from J; junction bases left unmatched: 4. From germline, CDR1 is SGHNT and CDR2 YENEEA. CDR3 nucleotides: TGTGCCAGCAGCGGGGCGGGAGGTAATGAGCAGTTCTTC. As protein: CASSGAGGNEQFF.

The chain recombines TRBV28 with TRBJ2-6; the D is unclear. Germline V gene sequence: CDR1 MDHEN, CDR2 SYDVKM. The CDR3 extends over 16 amino acids. The V end was cut by 6 bases, the J end by 5 bases, with 17 bases between. The CDR3 sequence is CASRTGSKNWANVLTF. As DNA, the CDR3 is TGTGCCAGCAGAACCGGGTCAAAGAATTGGGCCAACGTCCTGACTTTC.

This chain joins TRBV5-1 and TRBJ1-5; maybe TRBD1 (5 bases). The V end was cut by 5 bases, the J end by 1 base, with 13 bases between. The germline gives CDR1 SGHRS, CDR2 YFSETQ. This CDR3 comprises 15 residues. CDR3 protein: CASSENGGSNQPQHF. The CDR3 nucleotides read TGCGCCAGCAGTGAAAACGGGGGGAGCAATCAGCCCCAGCATTTT.

The gene calls are TRBV29-1 and TRBJ1-5; D may be TRBD1 (6 bases). The CDR3 has 13 amino acids. The V end lost 6 bases, the J end lost 5 bases, and 14 bases lay between the germline ends. Germline V CDR1 and CDR2: SQVTM, ANQGSEA. The CDR3 spells CSVAPGGDQPQHF. The CDR3 DNA follows: TGCAGCGTCGCGCCGGGGGGCGATCAGCCCCAGCATTTT.

This chain uses TRBV4-2 with TRBJ2-7; 11 bases are a match to TRBD2. The CDR3 extends over 17 amino acids. Trimming at V came to 0 bases and at J to 0 bases, leaving 4 bases not matched to a gene. Germline V lookup: CDR1 LGHNA, CDR2 YNFKEQ. The CDR3 spells CASSQEGTSGTSYEQYF. The CDR3 nucleotides read TGTGCCAGCAGCCAAGAGGGGACTAGCGGAACCTCCTACGAGCAGTACTTC.

The gene calls are TRBV6-1 and TRBJ2-7, with D possibly being TRBD1 (5 bases). In germline, CDR1 is MNHNS, CDR2 SASEGT. The ends were cut back, 2 bases at V and 3 bases at J, with 11 bases in the middle. The CDR3 spans 14 residues. The CDR3 loop reads CASSESIGHYEQYF. The CDR3 region has the DNA TGTGCCAGCAGTGAAAGCATAGGACACTACGAGCAGTACTTC.

The gene calls are TRBV4-2 and TRBJ2-7, with TRBD1 matching 8 bases. Trimming cost V 5 bases and J 6 bases; bases outside gene matches: 6. Germline V gene sequence: CDR1 LGHNA, CDR2 YNFKEQ. This CDR3 has 13 amino acids. The CDR3 bases are TGTGCCAGCAGCTATTCGACAGGGGTCGAGCAGTACTTC. Protein: CASSYSTGVEQYF.

The J gene is TRBJ2-7, the V gene TRBV5-1; D is perhaps TRBD1 (5 bases). This CDR3 has 14 residues. With 2 bases removed from V and 4 bases from J, the gap between germline ends came to 13 bases. Germline lookup yields CDR1 SGHRS and CDR2 YFSETQ. The CDR3 bases are TGCGCCAGCAGCTTCACAGGAGCCCAGTACGAGCAGTACTTC. Residues: CASSFTGAQYEQYF.

The chain links TRBV18 to TRBJ2-1; TRBD2 is a possible D gene (5 bases). CDR3 length equals 13 residues. Per germline, CDR1 KGHSH and CDR2 LQKENI. Trimming removed 5 bases at V and 8 bases at J, with 13 bases between. CDR3 sequence reads: CASSGGVKDEQFF. The CDR3 bases are TGTGCCAGCTCAGGAGGAGTTAAAGATGAGCAGTTCTTC. The whole variable domain, remainder taken from reference TRBV18 and TRBJ2-1, is NAGVMQNPRHLVRRRGQEARLRCSPMKGHSHVYWYRQLPEEGLKFMVYLQKENIIDESGMPKERFSAEFPKEGPSILRIQQVVRGDSAAYFCASSGGVKDEQFFGPGTRLTVL.